This T cell receptor (beta chain) was sequenced in a study of blood T cells in healthy people across ages. This clonotype was seen a few times. Drawn from each donor were approximately 9.2 milliliters of peripheral blood. The CDR3 runs to 14 residues. Germline V CDR1 and CDR2: KGHSH, LQKENI. Trimming left V 6 bases short and J 2 bases short, with 13 bases between. Then a second PCR, running roughly 7 to 11 cycles, was carried out with a sample-barcoded 5' primer and a J-beta primer mix. TCRdb re-analysed the 5' RACE reads in MiXCR, keeping a single row per CDR3 protein. Of about 1.4 million distinct CDR3 sequences in the sample, around 59% are singletons; the top ten hold approximately 7%.

The specimen sequenced was blood. The clonotype originates from a man aged 18 to 30 in good health. J is TRBJ2-5 and V is TRBV18; a possible D gene is TRBD1 (6 bases). The CDR3 is CASSPRTVQETQYF. The CDR3 DNA reads as TGTGCCAGCTCGCCTAGGACAGTTCAAGAGACCCAGTACTTC. The entire variable domain, with the rest obtained from reference TRBV18 and TRBJ2-5, is as follows: NAGVMQNPRHLVRRRGQEARLRCSPMKGHSHVYWYRQLPEEGLKFMVYLQKENIIDESGMPKERFSAEFPKEGPSILRIQQVVRGDSAAYFCASSPRTVQETQYFGPGTRLLVL.